This T cell receptor (beta chain) is drawn from a study of blood T cell repertoires in COVID-19. The V gene lost 4 bases and the J gene lost 11 bases, with 13 bases spanning the gap. This CDR3 is 11 amino acids long. Germline V gene lookup returns CDR1 DFQATT and CDR2 SNEGSKA (reference sequence). The protocol was immunoSEQ multiplex PCR, while the TCRdb copy is restricted to in-frame clones and leaves out a portion. The repertoire consists of over 100,000 clones, with 75% to 85% occurring once and the leading ten covering about 4%. The sample was peripheral blood. V gene TRBV20-1 combines with J gene TRBJ2-3; D gene ambiguous. The sequence came from a woman of 80 years or more with acute or convalescent COVID-19. The CDR3 loop is CSATTVDLQYF. CDR3 sequence (DNA): TGCAGTGCTACGACCGTTGACTTGCAGTATTTT.